This T cell receptor beta chain emerged from a study of shared T cell receptors in the human thymus. The CDR3 covers 17 residues. V gave up 4 bases and J gave up 0 bases, with 15 bases separating them. The V gene's germline CDR1 is PRHDT and CDR2 FYEKMQ (reference sequence). Generated by immunoSEQ multiplex PCR, the TCRdb table keeps only in-frame clones and is missing some. The sample comprises about 400,000 clones, 95% of which are singletons, and roughly 0.02% rests with the top ten. The sequencing input was thymocytes. The clonotype was recovered from a human donor. The chain links TRBV13 to TRBJ2-2, with D hard to call. For the CDR3, the DNA is TGTGCCAGCAGCTCCTACCCTCCCCGCCCGAACACCGGGGAGCTGTTTTTT. Its protein product is CASSSYPPRPNTGELFF.